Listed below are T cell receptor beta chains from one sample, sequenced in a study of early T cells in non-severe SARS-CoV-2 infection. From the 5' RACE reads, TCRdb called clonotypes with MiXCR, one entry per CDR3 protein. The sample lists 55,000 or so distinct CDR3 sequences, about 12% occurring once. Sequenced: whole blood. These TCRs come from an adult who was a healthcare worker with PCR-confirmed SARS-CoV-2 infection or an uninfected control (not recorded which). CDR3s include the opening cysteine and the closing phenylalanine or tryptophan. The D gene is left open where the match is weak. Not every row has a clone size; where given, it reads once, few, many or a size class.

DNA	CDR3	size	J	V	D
TGTGCCAGCAGTTTATTGGCAGGGGGGGGTCAGCCCCAGCATTTT	CASSLLAGGGQPQHF	many	TRBJ1-5	TRBV27	TRBD1
TGTGCCAGTAGTATAGAACTTCTGAACACCGGGGAGCTGTTTTTT	CASSIELLNTGELFF	few	TRBJ2-2	TRBV19	.
TGCGCCAGCAACTTAGGGACGCCCGGAAACACCATATATTTT	CASNLGTPGNTIYF	.	TRBJ1-3	TRBV5-1	.
TGTGCCAGCAGCTTGTCCAGCTATAGCAATCAGCCCCAGCATTTT	CASSLSSYSNQPQHF	many	TRBJ1-5	TRBV5-5	.
TGCAGTGCTCCTTCCTACAATGAGCAGTTCTTC	CSAPSYNEQFF	few	TRBJ2-1	TRBV20-1	.
TGTGCCAGCAGCTTAGTAGGCAGGAATGGCTACACCTTC	CASSLVGRNGYTF	few	TRBJ1-2	TRBV7-9	.
TGTGCCAGCAGCCCGGGCCTCGACACAGATACGCAGTATTTT	CASSPGLDTDTQYF	.	TRBJ2-3	TRBV5-4	.
TGTGCCAGCACCCCCGGGCTAGCGGCGTTCACCGGGGAGCTGTTTTTT	CASTPGLAAFTGELFF	.	TRBJ2-2	TRBV7-6	TRBD2
TGTGCCAGCAGCTTAAAGGCAGGGAATGAAGCTTTCTTT	CASSLKAGNEAFF	few	TRBJ1-1	TRBV7-3	.
TGTGCCAGCAGCTTAGTTTCAAGTGGGGCAGGCCTAAGTGGCTACACCTTC	CASSLVSSGAGLSGYTF	many	TRBJ1-2	TRBV7-2	.
TGCGCCAGCAAAACCCCCCAGAACACTGAAGCTTTCTTT	CASKTPQNTEAFF	.	TRBJ1-1	TRBV5-1	.
TGCAGCGTTGACCTCGGACAGGGGGCGTTTCGGGGCTACACCTTC	CSVDLGQGAFRGYTF	.	TRBJ1-2	TRBV29-1	TRBD1
TGTGCCTGGAGTGTGAGTTCGTCCGGGGCCAACGTCCTGACTTTC	CAWSVSSSGANVLTF	few	TRBJ2-6	TRBV30	.
TGCGCCAGCAGTACCGACATATACAATGAGCAGTTCTTC	CASSTDIYNEQFF	once	TRBJ2-1	TRBV10-1	.
TGCAGTGCTAGAGCCCGACTAGCGGGGGTGGACTACGAGCAGTACTTC	CSARARLAGVDYEQYF	many	TRBJ2-7	TRBV20-1	TRBD2
TGCGCCAGCAGCTTTGATCGCGTCTATGGCTACACCTTC	CASSFDRVYGYTF	.	TRBJ1-2	TRBV5-1	.
TGTGCCATCAGCAATACAGGGTTAGATTCACCCCTCCACTTT	CAISNTGLDSPLHF	few	TRBJ1-6	TRBV10-3	.
TGTGCCAGCAGCTCCGGGACAGGGAACACTGAAGCTTTCTTT	CASSSGTGNTEAFF	.	TRBJ1-1	TRBV11-3	TRBD1
TGTGCCAGCTCAAAGGGACAAACTAGCAATCAGCCCCAGCATTTT	CASSKGQTSNQPQHF	.	TRBJ1-5	TRBV18	.
TGTGCCAGCAGCAAAAGGGGAGGGGGTCAGCCCCAGCATTTT	CASSKRGGGQPQHF	.	TRBJ1-5	TRBV6-5	.
TGCAGTGCTAGAGTAGGGCGGGGAGTCACTGAAGCTTTCTTT	CSARVGRGVTEAFF	many	TRBJ1-1	TRBV20-1	.
TGTGCCAGCAGCTCCGGAGCGGGGGGGCCACGGTATGAGCAGTTCTTC	CASSSGAGGPRYEQFF	.	TRBJ2-1	TRBV11-2	TRBD2
TGCAGCGTCTCTGAAGGGGCCCCCCTGGCTGAAGCTTTCTTT	CSVSEGAPLAEAFF	many	TRBJ1-1	TRBV29-1	.
TGTGCCAGCAGTGTAACAGGACAGCCCTACGAGCAGTACTTC	CASSVTGQPYEQYF	.	TRBJ2-7	TRBV2	.
TGTGCCACAACTACAGGGGACTGCACAGATACGCAGTATTTT	CATTTGDCTDTQYF	.	TRBJ2-3	TRBV24-1	.
TGTGCCAGCAGGCGGTCTGCGAACAATGAGCAGTTCTTC	CASRRSANNEQFF	many	TRBJ2-1	TRBV2	.
TGTGCCAGCAGCCTGGGGGAAAAACTGTTTTTT	CASSLGEKLFF	many	TRBJ1-4	TRBV12-3/TRBV12-4	.
TGTGCCAGCTCACCCGACAGCTCCTATGGCTACACCTTC	CASSPDSSYGYTF	many	TRBJ1-2	TRBV18	.
TGTGCCAGCAGCTTAGCGCAGGATTTGAACACCGGGGAGCTGTTTTTT	CASSLAQDLNTGELFF	many	TRBJ2-2	TRBV7-8	.
TGTGCCAGCAGTTACAAGGGGGTCCGAGAGACCCAGTACTTC	CASSYKGVRETQYF	.	TRBJ2-5	TRBV6-5	.
TGTGCCAGCAGCTTGAGAAGGGGGGCTAGCACAGATACGCAGTATTTT	CASSLRRGASTDTQYF	.	TRBJ2-3	TRBV5-4	.
TGTGCCAGCAGCTTAGGGCAATGGGACTCCCTCTACGAGCAGTACTTC	CASSLGQWDSLYEQYF	few	TRBJ2-7	TRBV11-2	.
TGTGCCAGCAGAACCTATTTCGGTAGTGAAGAGACCCAGTACTTC	CASRTYFGSEETQYF	.	TRBJ2-5	TRBV11-2	.
TGCAGTGCTGGGAATTCAGATACGCAGTATTTT	CSAGNSDTQYF	many	TRBJ2-3	TRBV20-1	.
TGTGCCAGCAGTTTAGCGTCCGGAATCGAAGCTTTCTTT	CASSLASGIEAFF	many	TRBJ1-1	TRBV12-3/TRBV12-4	.
TGTGCCAGCAGCGTAGGTCTCCAACCGTCCACCGGGGAGCTGTTTTTT	CASSVGLQPSTGELFF	many	TRBJ2-2	TRBV9	.
TGTGCCAGCAGCCCTCGCCGGGACAGCTCTGGAAACACCATATATTTT	CASSPRRDSSGNTIYF	.	TRBJ1-3	TRBV7-9	TRBD1
TGTGCCAGCAGCGTAGTCGACAGGGCGGACTATGGCTACACCTTC	CASSVVDRADYGYTF	few	TRBJ1-2	TRBV9	TRBD1
TGTGCCAGCAGTTTCGGAGGGGGGACCGGGGAGCTGTTTTTT	CASSFGGGTGELFF	few	TRBJ2-2	TRBV12-3/TRBV12-4	.
TGTGCCATCAGTCTGACAGGGGTAAATGGCTACACCTTC	CAISLTGVNGYTF	many	TRBJ1-2	TRBV10-3	TRBD1
TGTGCCAGCAGATACACCGGGGAGCTGTTTTTT	CASRYTGELFF	few	TRBJ2-2	TRBV6-6	.
TGCGCCAGCAGCCAGGGCAGAAACTACAATGAGCAGTTCTTC	CASSQGRNYNEQFF	few	TRBJ2-1	TRBV4-3	.
TGTGCCAGCAGCTTAGTGGGGACTCACCAAGAGACCCAGTACTTC	CASSLVGTHQETQYF	.	TRBJ2-5	TRBV7-2	.
TGTGCCAGCAGTCCTGTCAAACAAGAGAACACTGAAGCTTTCTTT	CASSPVKQENTEAFF	.	TRBJ1-1	TRBV7-8	.
TGTGCCAGCAGTGACTCGGTAGGGGCCCCCTACAATGAGCAGTTCTTC	CASSDSVGAPYNEQFF	many	TRBJ2-1	TRBV6-4	.
TGTGCCAGCAGCCCATTTCGGGGCGGCGGAAACACCATATATTTT	CASSPFRGGGNTIYF	many	TRBJ1-3	TRBV12-3/TRBV12-4	.
TGCGCCAGCAGCTTGGATACCACCTACGAGCAGTACTTC	CASSLDTTYEQYF	.	TRBJ2-7	TRBV5-1	.
TGTGCCAGCAGTGAAGCGTGGACCCAGTACTTC	CASSEAWTQYF	.	TRBJ2-5	TRBV6-1	.
TGTGCCAGCAGACGGACTAGCGGGGGGGACACAGATACGCAGTATTTT	CASRRTSGGDTDTQYF	.	TRBJ2-3	TRBV12-3/TRBV12-4	TRBD2
TGTGCCAGCAGCCAAACTAGCGGGAACACCGGGGAGCTGTTTTTT	CASSQTSGNTGELFF	few	TRBJ2-2	TRBV3-1	TRBD2
TGCGCCAGCAGCCATGCGGACAGGTCAGGCGAGACCCAGTACTTC	CASSHADRSGETQYF	many	TRBJ2-5	TRBV4-1	TRBD1
TGTGCCAGCAGTCGCACCTCCCCAGATACGCAGTATTTT	CASSRTSPDTQYF	.	TRBJ2-3	TRBV6-2/TRBV6-3	.
TGTGCCAGCAGTTACTGGGGCGGGGGACAAGAGACCCAGTACTTC	CASSYWGGGQETQYF	.	TRBJ2-5	TRBV6-5	TRBD2
TGTGCCAGCAGCTTAGTACTAGAGGTCGGGGAGCTGTTTTTT	CASSLVLEVGELFF	few	TRBJ2-2	TRBV7-2	.
TGCAGTGCTAGTAGGACGAATGGGGAGCAGTACTTC	CSASRTNGEQYF	many	TRBJ2-7	TRBV20-1	.
TGTGCCAGCAGCTTGGGGGGGACAGAAAACATTCAGTACTTC	CASSLGGTENIQYF	many	TRBJ2-4	TRBV7-2	.
TGTGCCAGCAGGGGACGAAGAAGCTCCTACAATGAGCAGTTCTTC	CASRGRRSSYNEQFF	.	TRBJ2-1	TRBV6-2/TRBV6-3	.